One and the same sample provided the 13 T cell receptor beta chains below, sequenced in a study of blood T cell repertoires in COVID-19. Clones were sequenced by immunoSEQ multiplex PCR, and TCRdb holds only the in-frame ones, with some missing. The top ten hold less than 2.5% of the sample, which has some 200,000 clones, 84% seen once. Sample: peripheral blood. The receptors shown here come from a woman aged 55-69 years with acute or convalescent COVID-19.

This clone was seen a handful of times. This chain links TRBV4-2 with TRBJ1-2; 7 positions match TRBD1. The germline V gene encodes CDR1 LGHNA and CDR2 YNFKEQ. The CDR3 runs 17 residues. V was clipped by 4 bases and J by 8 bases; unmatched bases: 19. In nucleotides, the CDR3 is TGTGCCAGCAGCCGAGAGACAGGGTCGGGGGCTAGAGGCGGCTACACCTTC. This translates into CASSRETGSGARGGYTF.

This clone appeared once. In nucleotides, the CDR3 is TGTGCCAGCAGCCATGGAGCTGAAGCTTTCTTT. Protein: CASSHGAEAFF. The V gene is TRBV3-1 (or the pseudogene TRBV3-2), the J gene TRBJ1-1, with D hard to call. The CDR3 length is 11 residues. Germline V lookup: CDR1 LGHDT, CDR2 YNNKEL (reference sequence). Trimming pared 3 bases from V and 6 bases from J, leaving 5 bases between.

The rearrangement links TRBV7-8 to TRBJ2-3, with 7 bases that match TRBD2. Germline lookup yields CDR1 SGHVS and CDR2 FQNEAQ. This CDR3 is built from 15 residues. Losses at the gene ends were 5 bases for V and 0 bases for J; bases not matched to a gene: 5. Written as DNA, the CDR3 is TGTGCCAGCAGCCCCTCAGCGGGGAGCACAGATACGCAGTATTTT. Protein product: CASSPSAGSTDTQYF. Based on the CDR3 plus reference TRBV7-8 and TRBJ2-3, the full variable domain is GAGVSQSPRYKVAKRGQDVALRCDPISGHVSLFWYQQALGQGPEFLTYFQNEAQLDKSGLPSDRFFAERPEGSVSTLKIQRTQQEDSAVYLCASSPSAGSTDTQYFGPGTRLTVL.

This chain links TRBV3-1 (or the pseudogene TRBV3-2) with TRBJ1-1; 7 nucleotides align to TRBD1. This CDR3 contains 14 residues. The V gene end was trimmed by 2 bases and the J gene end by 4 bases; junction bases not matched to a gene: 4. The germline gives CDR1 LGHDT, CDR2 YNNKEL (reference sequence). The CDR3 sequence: CASSQLTGTTEAFF. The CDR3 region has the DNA TGTGCCAGCAGCCAACTGACAGGGACCACTGAAGCTTTCTTT.

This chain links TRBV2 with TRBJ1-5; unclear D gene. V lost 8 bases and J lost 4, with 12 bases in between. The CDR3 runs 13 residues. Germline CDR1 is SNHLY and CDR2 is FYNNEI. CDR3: CASSQNRNQPQHF. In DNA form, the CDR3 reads TGTGCCAGCTCTCAGAACCGAAATCAGCCCCAGCATTTT. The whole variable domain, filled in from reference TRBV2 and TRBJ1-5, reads EPEVTQTPSHQVTQMGQEVILRCVPISNHLYFYWYRQILGQKVEFLVSFYNNEISEKSEIFDDQFSVERPDGSNFTLKIRSTKLEDSAMYFCASSQNRNQPQHFGDGTRLSIL.

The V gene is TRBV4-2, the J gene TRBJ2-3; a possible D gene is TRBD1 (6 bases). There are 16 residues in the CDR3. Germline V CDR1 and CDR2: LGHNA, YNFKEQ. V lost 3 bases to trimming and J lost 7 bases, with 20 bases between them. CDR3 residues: CASSHEGHGEHYTQYF. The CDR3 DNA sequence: TGTGCCAGCAGCCACGAGGGACATGGTGAACACTATACGCAGTATTTT.

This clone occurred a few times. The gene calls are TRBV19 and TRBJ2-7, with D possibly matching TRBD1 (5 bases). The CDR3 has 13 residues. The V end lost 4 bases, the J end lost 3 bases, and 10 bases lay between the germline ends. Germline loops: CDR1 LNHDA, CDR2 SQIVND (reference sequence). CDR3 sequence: CASSTTVFYEQYF. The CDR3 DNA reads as TGTGCCAGTAGTACGACAGTGTTCTACGAGCAGTACTTC.

The CDR3 sequence: CASSLDRVLYNEQFF. The CDR3 region has the DNA TGTGCCAGCAGTCTCGACAGGGTTCTTTACAATGAGCAGTTCTTC. V usage is TRBV2 and J usage is TRBJ2-1; the match to TRBD1 covers 7 bases. J lost 4 bases, V lost 5 bases, and 8 bases had no gene match. Germline values: CDR1 SNHLY, CDR2 FYNNEI. The CDR3 loop spans 15 amino acids.

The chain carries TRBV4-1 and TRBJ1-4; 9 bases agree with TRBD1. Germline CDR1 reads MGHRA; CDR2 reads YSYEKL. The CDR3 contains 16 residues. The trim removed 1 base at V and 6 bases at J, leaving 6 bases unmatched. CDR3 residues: CASSQVRDREYEKLFF. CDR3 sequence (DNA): TGCGCCAGCAGCCAAGTTAGGGACAGGGAGTATGAAAAACTGTTTTTT.

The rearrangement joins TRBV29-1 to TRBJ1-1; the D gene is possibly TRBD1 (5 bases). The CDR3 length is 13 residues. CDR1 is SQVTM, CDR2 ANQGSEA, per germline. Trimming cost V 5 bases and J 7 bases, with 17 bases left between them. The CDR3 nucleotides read TGCAGCGTTTCGGCCGGAGGGACCCTTGAAGCTTTCTTT. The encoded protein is CSVSAGGTLEAFF.

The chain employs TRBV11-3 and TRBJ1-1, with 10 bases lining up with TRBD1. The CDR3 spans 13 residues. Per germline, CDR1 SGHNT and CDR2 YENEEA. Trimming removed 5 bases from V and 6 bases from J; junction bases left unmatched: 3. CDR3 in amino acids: CASSRTGGPEAFF. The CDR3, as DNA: TGTGCCAGCAGCCGGACAGGGGGGCCTGAAGCTTTCTTT.

CDR3 amino acids: CASSLGGDRYGYTF. The CDR3 DNA is TGTGCCAGCAGCTTAGGGGGGGATAGGTATGGCTACACCTTC. The V call is TRBV7-2, the J call TRBJ1-2; TRBD1 might be the D (5 bases). V was clipped by 1 base and J by 5 bases, with 11 bases between them. The length of the CDR3 is 14 residues. Per germline, CDR1 SGHTA and CDR2 FQGNSA.

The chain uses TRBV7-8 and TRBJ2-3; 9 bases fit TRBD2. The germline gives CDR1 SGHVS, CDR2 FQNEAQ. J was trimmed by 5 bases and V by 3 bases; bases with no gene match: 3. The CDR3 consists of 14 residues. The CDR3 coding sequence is TGTGCCAGCAGCTTTGGCGGGGGGGGAGATACGCAGTATTTT. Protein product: CASSFGGGGDTQYF.